This passage covers 27 T cell receptor beta chains from one sample sequenced in a study of T cell changes during pregnancy in multiple sclerosis. TCRdb's copy holds only in-frame clones and misses some; the assay was immunoSEQ multiplex PCR. The sample records about 24,000 clones, approximately 90% being singletons. The sequenced sample was CD8+ T cells from peripheral blood mononuclear cells, obtained in the first trimester of pregnancy. These receptors were collected from a female donor in good health, enrolled as a control in a pregnancy study.

The J gene is TRBJ1-1, the V gene TRBV4-1; 12 bases map to TRBD1. V dropped 0 bases and J dropped 5; count of bases not matched to a gene: 7. The germline gives CDR1 MGHRA, CDR2 YSYEKL. The CDR3 totals 17 residues. The CDR3 bases are TGCGCCAGCAGCCAAGAGGGACAGGGGGCGCCGGCTACTGAAGCTTTCTTT. The encoded protein is CASSQEGQGAPATEAFF.

V is TRBV28 and J is TRBJ2-7; 7 bases agree with TRBD1. The CDR3 loop spans 13 amino acids. Germline CDR1 MDHEN, CDR2 SYDVKM. V lost 9 bases to trimming and J lost 2 bases; unmatched junction nucleotides: 7. CDR3 coding DNA: TGTGCCAGTTCCGGGACAGAGGCCTACGAGCAGTACTTC. Translating gives CASSGTEAYEQYF.

The chain carries TRBV4-3 and TRBJ2-7, with a possible D match to TRBD2 (7 bases). Germline CDR1 is LGHNA and CDR2 is YSLEER. V dropped 0 bases and J dropped 0 bases, with 9 bases sitting between them. The CDR3 is 15 residues long. DNA of the CDR3: TGCGCCAGCAGCCAAGAGCGGGGGCCCTCCTACGAGCAGTACTTC. Protein: CASSQERGPSYEQYF.

The rearrangement links TRBV9 to TRBJ1-2; D possibly corresponds to TRBD1 (5 bases). Germline V gives CDR1 SGDLS, CDR2 YYNGEE. The V end lost 3 bases, the J end lost 0 bases, and 12 bases lay between the germline ends. CDR3 length: 15 amino acids. CDR3 sequence: CASSAGQGTNYGYTF. The CDR3 DNA follows: TGTGCCAGCAGCGCAGGACAAGGGACTAACTATGGCTACACCTTC.

The V and J genes are TRBV2 and TRBJ1-1; TRBD1 might be the D (5 bases). The CDR3 runs to 14 residues. Trimming took off 6 bases at V and 1 base at J, with 12 bases between the two ends. Germline CDR1 is SNHLY and CDR2 is FYNNEI. CDR3 sequence: CASRTTEKNTEAFF. CDR3 DNA sequence: TGTGCCAGCAGGACGACAGAAAAGAACACTGAAGCTTTCTTT.

The count of this clone is one. The CDR3 spells CASSDRAGEKLFF. The CDR3 coding sequence is TGTGCCAGCTCGGACAGGGCCGGTGAAAAACTGTTTTTT. The V and J genes are TRBV19 and TRBJ1-4; 8 bases are a match to TRBD1. V was pared by 9 bases and J by 7 bases, with 7 bases of the junction left unmatched. The CDR3 contains 13 residues. The germline V gene has CDR1 LNHDA and CDR2 SQIVND (reference sequence).

The CDR3 reads CSVLDSHYGYTF. The CDR3 nucleotides read TGCAGCGTTCTGGACAGCCACTATGGCTACACCTTC. The J gene is TRBJ1-2, the V gene TRBV29-1, with D possibly being TRBD1 (6 bases). This CDR3 has 12 residues. V was pared by 5 bases and J by 3 bases, with 10 bases between. Germline loops: CDR1 SQVTM, CDR2 ANQGSEA.

This clone turned up a few times. V and J are TRBV13 and TRBJ2-5; TRBD2 agrees at 9 bases. Losses at the gene ends were 5 bases for V and 6 bases for J; bases not matched to a gene: 7. The CDR3 consists of 14 residues. Per the germline V gene, CDR1 is PRHDT and CDR2 is FYEKMQ (reference sequence). The CDR3 region is CASSLAGGGKTQYF. The DNA of the CDR3 is TGTGCCAGCAGCCTCGCGGGGGGGGGAAAGACCCAGTACTTC.

The chain employs TRBV9 and TRBJ1-1; TRBD1 aligns across 7 bases. There are 12 residues in the CDR3. Germline V gene sequence: CDR1 SGDLS, CDR2 YYNGEE. V lost 3 bases, J lost 7 bases, and 3 bases stayed unmatched. The DNA for the CDR3 is TGTGCCAGCAGCGGCACAGGGGTTGAAGCTTTCTTT. Residues: CASSGTGVEAFF.

As DNA, the CDR3 is TGTGCCAGCAGCTTTGGGGCGGGGCAAGAAGCTTTCTTT. Translated: CASSFGAGQEAFF. The J gene is TRBJ1-1, the V gene TRBV7-8; D is perhaps TRBD1 (5 bases). The germline V and J ends were trimmed by 3 bases and 8 bases, with 13 bases remaining between them. The CDR3 contains 13 residues. Per the germline V gene, CDR1 is SGHVS and CDR2 is FQNEAQ.

This clone was seen once. The rearrangement links TRBV11-1 to TRBJ2-7, with 7 bases identical to TRBD1. The germline gives CDR1 SGHAT, CDR2 FQDESV (reference sequence). The CDR3 has 14 residues. Unmatched junction bases numbered 7, after V lost 5 bases and J lost 3 bases. CDR3 nucleotides: TGTGCCAGCAGCCCATGGACAGGATTCTACGAGCAGTACTTC. The encoded protein is CASSPWTGFYEQYF.

The sample holds one count of this clone. The rearrangement joins TRBV5-6 to TRBJ2-1; D gene uncertain. The CDR3 has 12 amino acids. CDR1 is SGHDT, CDR2 YYEEEE, per germline. V was pared by 3 bases and J by 8 bases, with 9 bases between. This CDR3 reads CASSSVVDEQFF. CDR3 coding DNA: TGTGCCAGCAGCTCGGTCGTCGATGAGCAGTTCTTC.

The chain is built from TRBV7-6 and TRBJ1-6, with 8 positions matching TRBD1. The CDR3 consists of 15 residues. The junction had 9 bases not matched to a gene; V was cut back by 5 bases and J by 9 bases. The germline CDR1 and CDR2 sequences are SGHVS and FNYEAQ. DNA for the CDR3: TGTGCCAGCAGCAGTTCAGGGGGCTTGGGTTCACCCCTCCACTTT. This codes for CASSSSGGLGSPLHF. The entire variable domain, with the rest obtained from reference TRBV7-6 and TRBJ1-6, is as follows: GAGVSQSPRYKVTKRGQDVALRCDPISGHVSLYWYRQALGQGPEFLTYFNYEAQQDKSGLPNDRFSAERPEGSISTLTIQRTEQRDSAMYRCASSSSGGLGSPLHFGNGTRLTVT.

J is TRBJ1-1 and V is TRBV7-9; 7 nucleotides line up with TRBD1. Germline-derived CDR1 and CDR2 are SEHNR and FQNEAQ (reference sequence). V lost 5 bases and J lost 6; bases outside the gene matches: 6. CDR3 size: 13 residues. CDR3 coding DNA: TGTGCCAGCAGCCCGACAGGGAGGCCTGAAGCTTTCTTT. Translation: CASSPTGRPEAFF.

The V gene is TRBV10-3, the J gene TRBJ2-2; the match to TRBD1 covers 7 bases. The V gene's germline CDR1 is ENHRY and CDR2 SYGVKD. V trimming: 8 bases; J trimming: 0 bases; junction bases outside the gene matches: 3. The CDR3 has 14 amino acids. The CDR3 protein is CAIPGQSNTGELFF. CDR3 nucleotides: TGTGCCATCCCGGGACAGTCGAACACCGGGGAGCTGTTTTTT.

This chain connects TRBV27 to TRBJ2-7; D might be TRBD2 (6 bases). The CDR3 contains 15 residues. CDR1 MNHEY and CDR2 SMNVEV come from the germline V gene (reference sequence). Trimming removed 6 bases at V and 0 bases at J, with 15 bases between. DNA for the CDR3: TGTGCCAGCAGCCCCGGGACTCCTAGCTCCTACGAGCAGTACTTC. This translates into CASSPGTPSSYEQYF.

The chain recombines TRBV13 with TRBJ2-1; 7 positions match TRBD1. J was trimmed by 5 bases and V by 8 bases; bases with no gene match: 3. This CDR3 region has 12 residues. CDR1 and CDR2 (germline): PRHDT, FYEKMQ (reference sequence). DNA for the CDR3: TGTGCCAGCCAGGGGGATCACAATGAGCAGTTCTTC. It is translated as CASQGDHNEQFF.

This clone was picked up one time. The chain couples TRBV6-1 to TRBJ1-1; D call uncertain. The CDR3 has 14 amino acids. Trimming shortened V by 1 base and J by 5 bases, and 11 bases separated the two germline ends. The V gene's germline CDR1 is MNHNS and CDR2 SASEGT. The CDR3 region is CASSEVGGETEAFF. CDR3 sequence (DNA): TGTGCCAGCAGTGAAGTGGGAGGCGAGACTGAAGCTTTCTTT.

The chain combines TRBV11-1 with TRBJ2-2, with D possibly being TRBD2 (6 bases). Looked up from germline, CDR1 is SGHAT and CDR2 is FQDESV (reference sequence). The CDR3 consists of 14 residues. V dropped 3 bases and J dropped 3 bases, with 8 bases sitting between them. In DNA form, the CDR3 reads TGTGCCAGCAGCTTCGGGGACTACACCGGGGAGCTGTTTTTT. Protein product: CASSFGDYTGELFF.

The chain couples TRBV7-2 to TRBJ2-7; the match to TRBD1 covers 9 bases. The CDR3 totals 15 residues. V dropped 4 bases and J dropped 4; count of bases not matched to a gene: 8. The germline V gene has CDR1 SGHTA and CDR2 FQGNSA. For the CDR3, the DNA is TGTGCCAGCAGCTCCTCGGGACAGGGACGATACGAGCAGTACTTC. It is translated as CASSSSGQGRYEQYF.

This sequence joins TRBV5-5 and TRBJ1-5, with a tentative D call TRBD1 (5 bases). The V and J ends lost 0 bases and 1 base respectively, with 11 bases between them. CDR3 length equals 16 residues. Germline CDR1 SGHKS, CDR2 YYEKEE (reference sequence). This CDR3 reads CASSLALQGSNQPQHF. CDR3 bases: TGTGCCAGCAGCTTGGCCCTGCAGGGAAGCAATCAGCCCCAGCATTTT. Based on the CDR3 plus reference TRBV5-5 and TRBJ1-5, the full variable domain is DAGVTQSPTHLIKTRGQQVTLRCSPISGHKSVSWYQQVLGQGPQFIFQYYEKEERGRGNFPDRFSARQFPNYSSELNVNALLLGDSALYLCASSLALQGSNQPQHFGDGTRLSIL.

The V and J genes are TRBV7-9 and TRBJ1-2, with a tentative D call TRBD1 (5 bases). Germline V gene lookup returns CDR1 SEHNR and CDR2 FQNEAQ (reference sequence). This CDR3 is 16 amino acids long. V was shortened by 5 bases and J by 2 bases, with 18 bases between the two germline ends. DNA for the CDR3: TGTGCCAGCAGCCGAGGAGGGGCGGCGATAAACTATGGCTACACCTTC. Amino acids: CASSRGGAAINYGYTF. Full variable domain (rest looked up from reference TRBV7-9 and TRBJ1-2): DTGVSQNPRHKITKRGQNVTFRCDPISEHNRLYWYRQTLGQGPEFLTYFQNEAQLEKSRLLSDRFSAERPKGSFSTLEIQRTEQGDSAMYLCASSRGGAAINYGYTFGSGTRLTVV.

The sample holds one count of this clone. The chain carries TRBV10-3 and TRBJ1-1; 9 bases map to TRBD1. J was trimmed by 0 bases and V by 11 bases; bases with no gene match: 4. Germline CDR1 is ENHRY and CDR2 is SYGVKD. This CDR3 has 13 amino acids. CDR3 sequence reads: CASGDRVNTEAFF. For the CDR3, the DNA is TGTGCCTCCGGGGACAGGGTGAACACTGAAGCTTTCTTT.

The chain carries TRBV11-1 and TRBJ2-1, with 7 bases lining up with TRBD2. Germline V gives CDR1 SGHAT, CDR2 FQDESV (reference sequence). Trimming cost V 5 bases and J 2 bases; bases outside gene matches: 12. The CDR3 contains 17 residues. CDR3 residues: CASSLMGGFPPYNEQFF. The CDR3 DNA is TGTGCCAGCAGCCTAATGGGGGGGTTTCCACCCTACAATGAGCAGTTCTTC. Using reference TRBV11-1 and TRBJ2-1 for the parts outside the CDR3, the full variable domain is EAEVAQSPRYKITEKSQAVAFWCDPISGHATLYWYRQILGQGPELLVQFQDESVVDDSQLPKDRFSAERLKGVDSTLKIQPAELGDSAMYLCASSLMGGFPPYNEQFFGPGTRLTVL.

The chain carries TRBV9 and TRBJ1-3, with D maybe TRBD1 (6 bases). Germline V gene lookup returns CDR1 SGDLS and CDR2 YYNGEE. The V and J ends lost 4 bases and 0 bases respectively, with 17 bases between them. The CDR3 runs 17 residues. Here the CDR3 reads CASSPSGTPNSGNTIYF. Written as DNA, the CDR3 is TGTGCCAGCAGCCCCAGTGGGACACCAAACTCTGGAAACACCATATATTTT.

The chain couples TRBV6-5 to TRBJ2-7; D perhaps matches TRBD1 (6 bases). From germline, CDR1 is MNHEY and CDR2 SVGAGI. This CDR3 is 13 amino acids long. With 6 bases removed from V and 5 bases from J, the gap between germline ends came to 14 bases. The CDR3 here is CASSPLGANEQYF. The CDR3 DNA reads TGTGCCAGCAGCCCCTTGGGGGCCAACGAGCAGTACTTC.

This clone was seen only once. The chain carries TRBV7-9 and TRBJ2-3; D is uncertain. Deletions cut 3 bases from V and 3 bases from J, with 10 bases between. CDR1 and CDR2 (germline): SEHNR, FQNEAQ (reference sequence). The CDR3 extends over 14 amino acids. CDR3 bases: TGTGCCAGCAGCTTGGAATACGGGACAGATACGCAGTATTTT. It translates to CASSLEYGTDTQYF.